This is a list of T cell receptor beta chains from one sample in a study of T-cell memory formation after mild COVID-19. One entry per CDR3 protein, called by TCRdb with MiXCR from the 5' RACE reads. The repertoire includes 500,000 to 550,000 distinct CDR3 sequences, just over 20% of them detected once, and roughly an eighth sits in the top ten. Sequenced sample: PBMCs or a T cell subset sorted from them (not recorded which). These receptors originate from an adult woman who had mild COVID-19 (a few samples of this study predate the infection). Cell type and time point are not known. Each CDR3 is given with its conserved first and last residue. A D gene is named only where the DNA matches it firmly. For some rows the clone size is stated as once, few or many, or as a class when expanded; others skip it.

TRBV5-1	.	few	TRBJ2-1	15	CASSLTGEPNNEQFF	TGCGCCAGCAGCTTGACGGGAGAGCCTAATAATGAGCAGTTCTTC
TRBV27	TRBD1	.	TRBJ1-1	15	CASSSPLLRGSEAFF	TGTGCCAGCAGTTCCCCTCTACTCAGGGGGTCTGAAGCTTTCTTT
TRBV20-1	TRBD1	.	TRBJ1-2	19	CSAPSPVFPLTGERDGYTF	TGCAGTGCCCCTTCACCCGTCTTTCCCTTGACAGGGGAGAGGGATGGCTACACCTTC
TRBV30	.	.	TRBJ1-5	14	CAWSTGYSNQPQHF	TGTGCCTGGAGCACAGGATATAGCAATCAGCCCCAGCATTTT
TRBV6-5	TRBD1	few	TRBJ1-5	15	CASSNQQGPYQPQHF	TGTGCCAGCAGTAACCAACAGGGGCCTTATCAGCCCCAGCATTTT
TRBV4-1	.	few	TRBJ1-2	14	CASSQLGRQYGYTF	TGCGCCAGCAGCCAACTGGGCAGGCAATATGGCTACACCTTC
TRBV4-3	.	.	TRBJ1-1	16	CASSQDRVGMNTEAFF	TGCGCCAGCAGCCAAGATCGGGTAGGCATGAACACTGAAGCTTTCTTT
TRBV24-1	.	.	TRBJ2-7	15	CATSDGSGHHYEQYF	TGTGCCACCAGTGATGGGTCGGGACACCACTACGAGCAGTACTTC
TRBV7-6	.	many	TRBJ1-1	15	CASSSQSDGGTEAFF	TGTGCCAGCAGCAGCCAAAGCGACGGGGGTACTGAAGCTTTCTTT
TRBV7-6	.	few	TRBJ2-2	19	CASSFPLRAGHANTGELFF	TGTGCCAGCAGCTTTCCCCTCCGGGCGGGACATGCGAACACCGGGGAGCTGTTTTTT
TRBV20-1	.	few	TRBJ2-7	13	CSARVGRFYEQYF	TGCAGTGCTAGAGTTGGGCGGTTCTACGAGCAGTACTTC
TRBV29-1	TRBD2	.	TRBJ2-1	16	CSVEGLALSSYNEQFF	TGCAGCGTTGAAGGACTAGCGCTGAGCTCCTACAATGAGCAGTTCTTC
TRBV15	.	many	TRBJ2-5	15	CATSRDQGPQETQYF	TGTGCCACCAGCAGAGATCAGGGACCGCAAGAGACCCAGTACTTC
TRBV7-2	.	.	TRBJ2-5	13	CASSLNEGGAQYF	TGTGCCAGCAGCTTGAATGAGGGCGGGGCCCAGTACTTC
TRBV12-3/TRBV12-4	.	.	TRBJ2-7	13	CASSPASALEQYF	TGTGCCAGCAGTCCGGCCTCGGCTCTCGAGCAGTACTTC
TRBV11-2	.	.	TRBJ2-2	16	CASSLLRGSNTGELFF	TGTGCCAGCAGCTTACTTCGAGGGTCGAACACCGGGGAGCTGTTTTTT
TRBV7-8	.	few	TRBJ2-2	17	CASSLVGLETNTGELFF	TGTGCCAGCAGCTTAGTTGGGCTAGAGACGAACACCGGGGAGCTGTTTTTT
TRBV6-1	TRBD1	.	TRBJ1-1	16	CASRRQGGGMNTEAFF	TGTGCCAGCAGAAGACAGGGCGGAGGTATGAACACTGAAGCTTTCTTT
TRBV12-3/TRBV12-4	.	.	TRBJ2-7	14	CASSRASGSNEQYF	TGTGCCAGCAGTCGGGCCTCAGGGAGCAACGAGCAGTACTTC
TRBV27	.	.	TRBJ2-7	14	CASSSGQPSYEQYF	TGTGCCAGCAGTTCCGGGCAGCCTTCCTACGAGCAGTACTTC
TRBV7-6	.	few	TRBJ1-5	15	CASSWGGTPNQPQHF	TGTGCCAGCAGCTGGGGAGGGACACCTAATCAGCCCCAGCATTTT
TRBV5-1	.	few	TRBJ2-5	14	CASSLRRVGETQYF	TGCGCCAGCAGCCTTAGGAGGGTGGGGGAGACCCAGTACTTC
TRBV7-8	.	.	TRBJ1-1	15	CASSLSGLGSTEAFF	TGTGCCAGCAGCCTCAGCGGATTGGGCTCTACTGAAGCTTTCTTT
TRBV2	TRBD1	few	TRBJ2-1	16	CASSNPRQGSYNEQFF	TGTGCCAGCAGTAACCCGAGACAGGGCTCCTACAATGAGCAGTTCTTC
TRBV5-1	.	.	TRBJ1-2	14	CASSLQGGLYGYTF	TGCGCCAGCAGCTTGCAAGGGGGGCTCTATGGCTACACCTTC
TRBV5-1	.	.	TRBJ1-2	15	CASSPASQGDYGYTF	TGCGCCAGCAGCCCCGCCTCACAGGGAGACTATGGCTACACCTTC
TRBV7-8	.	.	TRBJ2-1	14	CASIFLGVDNEQFF	TGTGCCAGCATCTTTCTAGGGGTGGACAATGAGCAGTTCTTC
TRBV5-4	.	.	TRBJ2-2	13	CASSLFYTGELFF	TGTGCCAGCAGCTTGTTTTACACCGGGGAGCTGTTTTTT
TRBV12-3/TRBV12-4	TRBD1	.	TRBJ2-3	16	CASSSAPGQITDTQYF	TGTGCCAGCAGTTCCGCTCCGGGACAGATTACAGATACGCAGTATTTT
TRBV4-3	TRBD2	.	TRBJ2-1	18	CASSLGLAGGGGFGEQFF	TGCGCCAGCAGCCTCGGACTAGCGGGAGGAGGGGGGTTCGGTGAGCAGTTCTTC
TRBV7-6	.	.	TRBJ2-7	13	CASSPFRGSEQYF	TGTGCCAGCAGCCCCTTCCGGGGGTCCGAGCAGTACTTC
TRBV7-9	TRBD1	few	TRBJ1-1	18	CASSLPSQGDILNTEAFF	TGTGCCAGCAGCTTACCATCTCAGGGGGACATCTTGAACACTGAAGCTTTCTTT
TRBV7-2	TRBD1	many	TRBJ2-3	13	CASSSRGQMAQYF	TGTGCCAGCAGCTCTAGGGGACAGATGGCGCAGTATTTT
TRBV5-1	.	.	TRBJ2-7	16	CASSLYDGSPSYEQYF	TGCGCCAGCAGCTTGTATGACGGGAGTCCCTCCTACGAGCAGTACTTC
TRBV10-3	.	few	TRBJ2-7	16	CATLRGPGQDHYEQYF	TGTGCCACCCTTCGCGGGCCGGGACAAGACCACTACGAGCAGTACTTC
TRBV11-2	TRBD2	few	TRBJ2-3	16	CASSHQREGYTDTQYF	TGTGCCAGCAGCCACCAGCGGGAGGGATACACAGATACGCAGTATTTT
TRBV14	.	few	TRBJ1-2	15	CASSQDSGSPYGYTF	TGTGCCAGCAGCCAAGATAGCGGTAGCCCTTATGGCTACACCTTC
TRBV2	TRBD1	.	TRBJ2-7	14	CASSGGTGAAEQYF	TGTGCCAGCAGTGGGGGGACAGGGGCCGCCGAGCAGTACTTC
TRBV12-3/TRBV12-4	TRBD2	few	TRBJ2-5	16	CASNSRGGPLQETQYF	TGTGCCAGCAACTCCCGGGGGGGGCCTCTTCAAGAGACCCAGTACTTC
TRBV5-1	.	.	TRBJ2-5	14	CASSSGGGTETQYF	TGCGCCAGCAGCTCCGGTGGGGGCACGGAGACCCAGTACTTC
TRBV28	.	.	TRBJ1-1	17	CASSLFGLKGMNTEAFF	TGTGCCAGCAGTTTGTTTGGACTCAAAGGGATGAACACTGAAGCTTTCTTT
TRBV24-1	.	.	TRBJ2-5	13	CATSDTWQETQYF	TGTGCCACCAGTGATACATGGCAAGAGACCCAGTACTTC
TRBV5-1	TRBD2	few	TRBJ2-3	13	CASSGLASDTQYF	TGCGCCAGCAGCGGACTAGCTTCTGATACGCAGTATTTT
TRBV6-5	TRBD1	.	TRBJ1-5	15	CASSYSGQGDQPQHF	TGTGCCAGCAGTTACTCGGGACAGGGGGATCAGCCCCAGCATTTT
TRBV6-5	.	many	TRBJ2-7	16	CASSPFGSGASYEQYF	TGTGCCAGCAGTCCCTTTGGTAGCGGAGCCTCCTACGAGCAGTACTTC
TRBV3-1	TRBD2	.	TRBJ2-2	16	CASSLLAGMNTGELFF	TGTGCCAGCAGCCTACTAGCGGGGATGAACACCGGGGAGCTGTTTTTT
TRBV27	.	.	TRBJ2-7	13	CASSLDRPSAQYF	TGTGCCAGCAGCCTAGACAGGCCGAGTGCGCAGTACTTC
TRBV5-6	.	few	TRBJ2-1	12	CASSLYRSEQFF	TGTGCCAGCAGCTTATATCGGAGTGAGCAGTTCTTC
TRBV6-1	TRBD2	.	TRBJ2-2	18	CASSPGGSGGADTGELFF	TGTGCCAGCAGCCCTGGGGGTAGCGGGGGGGCGGACACCGGGGAGCTGTTTTTT
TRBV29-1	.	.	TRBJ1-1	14	CSVAGARVNTEAFF	TGCAGCGTTGCCGGGGCCAGAGTGAACACTGAAGCTTTCTTT
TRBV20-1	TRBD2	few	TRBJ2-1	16	CSARLSTSANYNEQFF	TGCAGTGCTAGACTCTCCACTAGCGCAAACTACAATGAGCAGTTCTTC
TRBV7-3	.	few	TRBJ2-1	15	CASSLNPPGIDEQFF	TGTGCCAGCAGCTTGAACCCCCCCGGCATTGATGAGCAGTTCTTC
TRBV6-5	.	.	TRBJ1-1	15	CASTIPGTGNTEAFF	TGTGCCAGCACTATTCCCGGGACGGGGAACACTGAAGCTTTCTTT
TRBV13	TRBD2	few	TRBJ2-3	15	CASSLAGVGPDTQYF	TGTGCCAGCAGCCTTGCGGGGGTAGGCCCAGATACGCAGTATTTT